This TCR beta chain was observed in a study of T cells in Graves' hyperthyroidism and ophthalmopathy. General study results and limits: Separation of ophthalmopathy from stable hyperthyroidism was achieved by a 13 V-J model.

The sample holds many counts of this clonotype. Its antigen is not identified. Each patient was aged 18 to 65 and had newly diagnosed hyperthyroidism of under 2 months' duration. It was RNA transcripts that yielded the amplified TCR beta CDR3 regions. The HTBI primer set drove a first-round RT-PCR of the TCR CDR3. TCRdb re-analysed the multiplex PCR reads in MiXCR, keeping a single row per CDR3 protein. The data show about 710,000 distinct CDR3 sequences, 16% seen once. The sequencing sample was made of blood. This clonotype was obtained from a man aged 18 to 29 with Graves' hyperthyroidism.

CDR3 DNA sequence: TGTGCCAGCGCCCCGCAGGGGAACACTGAAGCTTTCTTT. It is translated as CASAPQGNTEAFF. The V gene is TRBV6-2 or TRBV6-3, the J gene TRBJ1-1; a possible D gene is TRBD1 (5 bases). CDR3 length: 13 amino acids. Germline V gives CDR1 MNHEY, CDR2 SVGEGT. V was trimmed by 8 bases and J by 1 base, leaving 11 bases between them.